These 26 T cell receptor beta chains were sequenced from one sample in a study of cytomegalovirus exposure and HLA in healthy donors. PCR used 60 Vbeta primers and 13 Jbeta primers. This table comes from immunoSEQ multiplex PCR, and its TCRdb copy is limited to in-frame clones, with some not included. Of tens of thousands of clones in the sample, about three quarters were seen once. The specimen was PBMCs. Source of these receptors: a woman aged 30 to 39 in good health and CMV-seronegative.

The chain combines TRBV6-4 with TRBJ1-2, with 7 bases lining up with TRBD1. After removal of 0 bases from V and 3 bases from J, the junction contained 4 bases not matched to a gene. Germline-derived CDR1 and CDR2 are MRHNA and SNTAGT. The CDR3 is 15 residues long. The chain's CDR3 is CASSDSQGGDYGYTF. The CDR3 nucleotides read TGTGCCAGCAGTGACTCCCAGGGGGGCGACTATGGCTACACCTTC.

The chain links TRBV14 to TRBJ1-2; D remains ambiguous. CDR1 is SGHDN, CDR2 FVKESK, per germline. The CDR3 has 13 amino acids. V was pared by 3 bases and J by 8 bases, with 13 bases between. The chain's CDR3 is CASSHPGNSGYTF. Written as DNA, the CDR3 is TGTGCCAGCAGCCATCCGGGGAATTCGGGCTACACCTTC.

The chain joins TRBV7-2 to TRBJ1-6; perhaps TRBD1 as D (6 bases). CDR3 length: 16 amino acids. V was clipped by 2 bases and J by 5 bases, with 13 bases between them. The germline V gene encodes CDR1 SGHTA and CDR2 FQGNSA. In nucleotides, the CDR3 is TGTGCCAGCAGCTTACTGGGACAAACCGATAATTCACCCCTCCACTTT. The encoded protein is CASSLLGQTDNSPLHF.

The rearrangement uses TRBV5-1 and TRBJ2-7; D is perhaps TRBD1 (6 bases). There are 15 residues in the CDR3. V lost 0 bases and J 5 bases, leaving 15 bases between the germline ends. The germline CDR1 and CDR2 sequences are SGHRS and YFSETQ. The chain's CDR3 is CASSLGGQQVDEQYF. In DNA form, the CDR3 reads TGCGCCAGCAGCTTGGGGGGACAACAGGTCGACGAGCAGTACTTC.

The CDR3 bases are TGTGCCAGCAGTCCGGACAGGTGGAATCAGCCCCAGCATTTT. This gives the protein CASSPDRWNQPQHF. The chain uses TRBV28 and TRBJ1-5, with 7 bases fitting TRBD1. Germline V gene sequence: CDR1 MDHEN, CDR2 SYDVKM. The CDR3 runs 14 residues. Trimming took 5 bases from V and 4 from J; bases not matched to a gene: 5. Full variable domain (missing parts from reference TRBV28 and TRBJ1-5): DVKVTQSSRYLVKRTGEKVFLECVQDMDHENMFWYRQDPGLGLRLIYFSYDVKMKEKGDIPEGYSVSREKKERFSLILESASTNQTSMYLCASSPDRWNQPQHFGDGTRLSIL.

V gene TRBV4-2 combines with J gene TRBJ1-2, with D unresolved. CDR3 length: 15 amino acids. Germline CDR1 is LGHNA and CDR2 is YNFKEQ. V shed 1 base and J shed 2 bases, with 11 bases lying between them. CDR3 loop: CASSQGEGHNYGYTF. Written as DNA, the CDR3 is TGTGCCAGCAGCCAAGGCGAGGGTCACAACTATGGCTACACCTTC.

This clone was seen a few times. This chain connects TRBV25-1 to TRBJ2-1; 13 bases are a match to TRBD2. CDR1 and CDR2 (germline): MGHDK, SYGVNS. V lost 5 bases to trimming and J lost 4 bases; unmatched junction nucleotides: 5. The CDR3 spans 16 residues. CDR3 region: CASSSRTSGGYNEQFF. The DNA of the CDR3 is TGTGCCAGCAGTTCCCGGACTAGCGGGGGATACAATGAGCAGTTCTTC.

For the CDR3, the DNA is TGTGCCATCAGTGACTTGTCCCCCAACATTCAGTACTTC. Translated: CAISDLSPNIQYF. V is TRBV10-3 and J is TRBJ2-4; D ambiguous. Germline V gives CDR1 ENHRY, CDR2 SYGVKD. The CDR3 sequence is 13 residues long. V was trimmed by 3 bases and J by 7 bases, leaving 10 bases between them.

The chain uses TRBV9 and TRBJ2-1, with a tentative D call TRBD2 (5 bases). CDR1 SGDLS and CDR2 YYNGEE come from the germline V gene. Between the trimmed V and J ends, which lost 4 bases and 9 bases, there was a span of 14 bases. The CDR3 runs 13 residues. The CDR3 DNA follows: TGTGCCAGCAGCCCCCGGGAATCCTCTGAGCAGTTCTTC. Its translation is CASSPRESSEQFF.

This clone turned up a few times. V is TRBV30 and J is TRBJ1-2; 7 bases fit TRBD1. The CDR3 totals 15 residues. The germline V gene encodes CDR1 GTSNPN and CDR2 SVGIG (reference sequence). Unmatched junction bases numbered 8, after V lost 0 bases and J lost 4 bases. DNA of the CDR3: TGTGCCTGGAGTGTACTGTGGGACAGAACCTATGGCTACACCTTC. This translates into CAWSVLWDRTYGYTF.

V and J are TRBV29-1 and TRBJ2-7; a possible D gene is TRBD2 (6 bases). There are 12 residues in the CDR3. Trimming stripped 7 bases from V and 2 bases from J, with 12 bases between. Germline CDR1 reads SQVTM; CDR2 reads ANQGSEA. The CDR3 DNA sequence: TGCAGCGCGCGGGACGCCACCTACGAGCAGTACTTC. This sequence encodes CSARDATYEQYF.

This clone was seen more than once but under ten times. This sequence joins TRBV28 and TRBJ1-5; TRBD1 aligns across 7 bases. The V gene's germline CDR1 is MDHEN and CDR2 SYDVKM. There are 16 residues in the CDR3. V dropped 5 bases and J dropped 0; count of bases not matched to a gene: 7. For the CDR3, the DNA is TGTGCCAGCAGTCAGGGACAGTTGGTTAGCAATCAGCCCCAGCATTTT. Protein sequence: CASSQGQLVSNQPQHF.

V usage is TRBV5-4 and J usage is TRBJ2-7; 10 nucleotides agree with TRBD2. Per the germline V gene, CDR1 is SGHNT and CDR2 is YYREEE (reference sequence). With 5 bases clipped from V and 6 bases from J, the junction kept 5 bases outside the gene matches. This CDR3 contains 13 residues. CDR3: CASRGTSEGEQYF. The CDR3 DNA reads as TGTGCCAGCAGAGGGACTAGCGAGGGCGAGCAGTACTTC. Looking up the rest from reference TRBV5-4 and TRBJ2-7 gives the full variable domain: ETGVTQSPTHLIKTRGQQVTLRCSSQSGHNTVSWYQQALGQGPQFIFQYYREEENGRGNFPPRFSGLQFPNYSSELNVNALELDDSALYLCASRGTSEGEQYFGPGTRLTVT.

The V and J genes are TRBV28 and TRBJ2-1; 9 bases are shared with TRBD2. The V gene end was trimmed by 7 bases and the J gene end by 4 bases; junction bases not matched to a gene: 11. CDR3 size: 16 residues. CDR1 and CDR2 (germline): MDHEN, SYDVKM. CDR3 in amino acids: CASTPLELAGYNEQFF. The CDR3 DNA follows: TGTGCCAGCACCCCTCTGGAGCTAGCGGGATACAATGAGCAGTTCTTC.

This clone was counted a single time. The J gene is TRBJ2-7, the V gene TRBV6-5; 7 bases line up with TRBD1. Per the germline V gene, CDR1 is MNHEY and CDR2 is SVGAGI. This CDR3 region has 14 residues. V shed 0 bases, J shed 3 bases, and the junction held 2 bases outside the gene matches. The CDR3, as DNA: TGTGCCAGCAGTTACTCGAACAGGGGCTACGAGCAGTACTTC. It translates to CASSYSNRGYEQYF.

This CDR3 reads CASSVQGMTEAFF. The CDR3 bases are TGTGCCAGCAGTGTCCAGGGGATGACTGAAGCTTTCTTT. The gene calls are TRBV2 and TRBJ1-1, with a weak D call TRBD1 (6 bases). The germline gives CDR1 SNHLY, CDR2 FYNNEI. This CDR3 has 13 residues. Trimming shortened V by 4 bases and J by 5 bases, and 11 bases separated the two germline ends. The whole variable domain, filled in from reference TRBV2 and TRBJ1-1, reads EPEVTQTPSHQVTQMGQEVILRCVPISNHLYFYWYRQILGQKVEFLVSFYNNEISEKSEIFDDQFSVERPDGSNFTLKIRSTKLEDSAMYFCASSVQGMTEAFFGQGTRLTVV.

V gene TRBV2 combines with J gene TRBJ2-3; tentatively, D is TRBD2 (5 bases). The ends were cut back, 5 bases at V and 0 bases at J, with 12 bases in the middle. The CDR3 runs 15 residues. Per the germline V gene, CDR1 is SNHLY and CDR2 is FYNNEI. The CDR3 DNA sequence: TGTGCCAGCAGTCGCGTCGGGATTAGCACAGATACGCAGTATTTT. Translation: CASSRVGISTDTQYF.

CDR3 coding DNA: TGCGCCAGCAGCCAAGGACTAGCGACAGGCGGGGAGCTGTTTTTT. Translated, it gives CASSQGLATGGELFF. V and J are TRBV4-1 and TRBJ2-2; 8 bases match TRBD2. Trimming removed 1 base from V and 7 bases from J; junction bases left unmatched: 5. This CDR3 spans 15 amino acids. From germline, CDR1 is MGHRA and CDR2 YSYEKL.

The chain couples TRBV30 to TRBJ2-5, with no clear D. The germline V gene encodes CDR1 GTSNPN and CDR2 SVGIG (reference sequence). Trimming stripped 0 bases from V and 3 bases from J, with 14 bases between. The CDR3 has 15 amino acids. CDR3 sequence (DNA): TGTGCCTGGAGTGTAGGTAGAAACCAGGAAGAGACCCAGTACTTC. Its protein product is CAWSVGRNQEETQYF.

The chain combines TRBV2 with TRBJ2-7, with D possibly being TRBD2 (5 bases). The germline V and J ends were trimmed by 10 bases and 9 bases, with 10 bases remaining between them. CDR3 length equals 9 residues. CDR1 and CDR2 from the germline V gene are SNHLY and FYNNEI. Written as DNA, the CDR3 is TGTGCCAAAGCGGACCCGCAGTACTTC. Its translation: CAKADPQYF.

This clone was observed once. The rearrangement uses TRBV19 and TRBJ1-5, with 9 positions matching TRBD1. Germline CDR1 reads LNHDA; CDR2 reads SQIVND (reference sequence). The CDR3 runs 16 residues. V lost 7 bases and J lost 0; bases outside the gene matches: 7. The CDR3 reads CASMLMDRGSNQPQHF. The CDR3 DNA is TGTGCCAGTATGCTTATGGACAGGGGTAGCAATCAGCCCCAGCATTTT.

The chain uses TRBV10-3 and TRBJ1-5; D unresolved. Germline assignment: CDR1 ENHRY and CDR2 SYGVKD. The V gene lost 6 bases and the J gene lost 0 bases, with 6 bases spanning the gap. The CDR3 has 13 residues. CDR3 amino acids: CAISDISNQPQHF. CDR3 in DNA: TGTGCCATCAGCGACATTAGCAATCAGCCCCAGCATTTT.

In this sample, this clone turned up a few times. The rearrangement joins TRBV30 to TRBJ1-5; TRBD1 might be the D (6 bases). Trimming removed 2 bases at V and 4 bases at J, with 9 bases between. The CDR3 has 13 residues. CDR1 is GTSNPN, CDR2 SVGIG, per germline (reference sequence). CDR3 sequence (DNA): TGTGCCTGGAGTCCTCAGGGGAATCAGCCCCAGCATTTT. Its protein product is CAWSPQGNQPQHF.

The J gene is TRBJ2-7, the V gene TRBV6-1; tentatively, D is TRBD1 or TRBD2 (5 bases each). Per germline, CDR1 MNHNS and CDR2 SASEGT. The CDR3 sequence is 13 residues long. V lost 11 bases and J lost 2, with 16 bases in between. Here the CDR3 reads CACTGLLTYEQYF. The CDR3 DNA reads TGTGCCTGCACAGGACTGCTGACCTACGAGCAGTACTTC.

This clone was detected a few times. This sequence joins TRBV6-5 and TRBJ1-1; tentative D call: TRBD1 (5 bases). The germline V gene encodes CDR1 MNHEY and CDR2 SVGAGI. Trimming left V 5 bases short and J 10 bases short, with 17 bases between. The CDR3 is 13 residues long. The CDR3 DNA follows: TGTGCCAGCAGTAGAATCAGGGCCAGCGTAGCTTTCTTT. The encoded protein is CASSRIRASVAFF.

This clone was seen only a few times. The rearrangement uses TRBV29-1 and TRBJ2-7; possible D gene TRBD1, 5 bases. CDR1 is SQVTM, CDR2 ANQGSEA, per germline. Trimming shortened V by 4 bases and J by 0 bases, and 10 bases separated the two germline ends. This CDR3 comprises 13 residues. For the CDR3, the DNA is TGCAGCGTTGGTAGCAGGGACTCCTACGAGCAGTACTTC. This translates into CSVGSRDSYEQYF.